Listed below are T cell receptor beta chains from one sample, sequenced in a study of regulatory T cells in long-lasting Graves disease. One entry per CDR3 protein, called by TCRdb with MiXCR from the multiplex PCR reads. The sample yields about 430,000 distinct CDR3 sequences, around 16% seen once. The data also belong to a second study, concerning T cells in Graves' hyperthyroidism and ophthalmopathy.

The sample in question was peripheral blood mononuclear cells (PBMCs), obtained at new diagnosis, from a patient treated with antithyroid drugs. Receptor source: a woman in her forties with Graves disease. Both conserved end residues are part of each CDR3. D genes are given only for firm matches. A clone size is listed for some rows: how often the clone was seen (once, few, many), or a class if it is expanded.

CDR3: CSASARNTIYF; DNA: TGCAGTGCTAGTGCCCGGAACACCATATATTTT; V: TRBV20-1; J: TRBJ1-3; size: few; D: .
CDR3: CASSPSSGTPYNEQFF; DNA: TGTGCCAGCAGCCCCTCGTCCGGGACCCCCTACAATGAGCAGTTCTTC; V: TRBV11-3; J: TRBJ2-1; size: many; D: .
CDR3: CASSRVSGRGVGETQYF; DNA: TGTGCCAGCAGCCGCGTTAGCGGGAGAGGGGTTGGGGAGACCCAGTACTTC; V: TRBV28; J: TRBJ2-5; size: many; D: TRBD2
CDR3: CASSLGGGRNQPQHF; DNA: TGTGCCAGCAGCCTGGGGGGGGGCCGCAATCAGCCCCAGCATTTT; V: TRBV3-1; J: TRBJ1-5; size: few; D: .
CDR3: CASSLLQGGELFF; DNA: TGTGCTAGCAGCTTACTTCAGGGCGGGGAGCTGTTTTTT; V: TRBV7-7; J: TRBJ2-2; size: .; D: .
CDR3: CATAVGANGYTF; DNA: TGTGCCACCGCAGTGGGGGCAAATGGCTACACCTTC; V: TRBV7-9; J: TRBJ1-2; size: few; D: .
CDR3: CASSISGIIYGYTF; DNA: TGTGCCAGTAGTATTTCCGGGATCATCTATGGCTACACCTTC; V: TRBV19; J: TRBJ1-2; size: .; D: .
CDR3: CASSVGTSGTGELFF; DNA: TGTGCCAGCAGCGTCGGGACTAGCGGGACCGGGGAGCTGTTTTTT; V: TRBV9; J: TRBJ2-2; size: many; D: TRBD2
CDR3: CSAREPSGTGTDTQYF; DNA: TGCAGTGCTAGAGAGCCTAGCGGGACAGGGACAGATACGCAGTATTTT; V: TRBV20-1; J: TRBJ2-3; size: .; D: .
CDR3: CASTVAGARNEQFF; DNA: TGTGCCAGCACCGTAGCGGGAGCCCGCAATGAGCAGTTCTTC; V: TRBV11-2; J: TRBJ2-1; size: many; D: TRBD2
CDR3: CASSPGHKTYEQYF; DNA: TGTGCCAGCAGTCCGGGACATAAAACCTACGAGCAGTACTTC; V: TRBV28; J: TRBJ2-7; size: many; D: .
CDR3: CASSSERGPSLSNQPQHF; DNA: TGTGCCAGCAGCAGTGAACGGGGACCGAGTCTTAGCAATCAGCCCCAGCATTTT; V: TRBV2; J: TRBJ1-5; size: many; D: .
CDR3: CASSYNGDTQYF; DNA: TGTGCCAGCAGTTACAACGGAGATACGCAGTATTTT; V: TRBV6-2/TRBV6-3; J: TRBJ2-3; size: .; D: .
CDR3: CASSPGPWSSYNEQFF; DNA: TGTGCCAGCAGCCCCGGGCCCTGGAGCTCCTACAATGAGCAGTTCTTC; V: TRBV7-9; J: TRBJ2-1; size: .; D: .
CDR3: CASSRPQGGETQYF; DNA: TGTGCCAGCAGCCGCCCGCAGGGTGGGGAGACCCAGTACTTC; V: TRBV11-2; J: TRBJ2-5; size: many; D: .